This passage covers 10 T cell receptor beta chains from one sample sequenced in a study of blood T cell repertoires in COVID-19. Clones were read by immunoSEQ multiplex PCR, and TCRdb kept only the in-frame ones, dropping some. The data show about 23,000 clones, more than 75% seen once. Sequencing input: peripheral blood. The receptor source for this set is a woman at least 80 years old with acute or convalescent COVID-19.

V is TRBV9 and J is TRBJ2-5; maybe TRBD2 (5 bases). Trimming stripped 3 bases from V and 2 bases from J, with 11 bases between. The CDR3 length is 14 residues. Germline V gene lookup returns CDR1 SGDLS and CDR2 YYNGEE. CDR3 DNA sequence: TGTGCCAGCAGCGGAGGGTCCGGGCAAGAGACCCAGTACTTC. Its translation is CASSGGSGQETQYF.

This rearrangement joins TRBV4-1 to TRBJ1-2; 8 positions agree with TRBD1. CDR3 length equals 18 residues. Germline-derived CDR1 and CDR2 are MGHRA and YSYEKL. The junction had 16 bases not matched to a gene; V was cut back by 2 bases and J by 5 bases. As DNA, the CDR3 is TGCGCCAGCAGCCAACCTGGACAGGGAGGGAGGCTTTTATATGGCTACACCTTC. Protein: CASSQPGQGGRLLYGYTF.

The V gene is TRBV6-6, the J gene TRBJ2-7, with D uncertain. The CDR3 is made up of 14 amino acids. CDR1 MNHNY and CDR2 SVGAGI come from the germline V gene (reference sequence). V was shortened by 0 bases and J by 12 bases, with 18 bases between the two germline ends. CDR3 residues: CASSYSQGSSGWYF. Here the CDR3 DNA reads TGTGCCAGCAGTTACTCCCAAGGATCTAGTGGTTGGTACTTC.

The V and J genes are TRBV15 and TRBJ2-7; TRBD2 matches at 10 bases. CDR3 size: 16 residues. The J segment lost 5 bases and the V segment lost 0 bases, leaving 7 bases of the junction unmatched. The germline CDR1 and CDR2 sequences are LNHNV and YYDKDF (reference sequence). CDR3: CATSRDLASGSDEQYF. DNA of the CDR3: TGTGCCACCAGCAGAGATCTGGCTAGCGGGAGCGACGAGCAGTACTTC.

This clone was seen a few times. V and J are TRBV7-8 and TRBJ1-1, with 10 bases aligning to TRBD1. CDR1 and CDR2 from the germline V gene are SGHVS and FQNEAQ. This CDR3 comprises 16 residues. V was pared by 6 bases and J by 0 bases, with 7 bases of the junction left unmatched. The CDR3 DNA reads as TGTGCCAGCAGAAGGGACAGGGGTCGTATGAACACTGAAGCTTTCTTT. Translating gives CASRRDRGRMNTEAFF.

This clone has just one count. The chain employs TRBV30 and TRBJ1-2; 12 nucleotides align to TRBD1. J gave up 7 bases and V 8 bases, and 8 bases lay outside the gene matches. In germline, CDR1 is GTSNPN, CDR2 SVGIG (reference sequence). The CDR3 has 13 residues. CDR3: CATPGQGASGYTF. CDR3 bases: TGTGCCACCCCGGGACAGGGGGCTAGTGGCTACACCTTC.

V is TRBV11-2 and J is TRBJ2-7; 7 bases are shared with TRBD2. Per the germline V gene, CDR1 is SGHAT and CDR2 is FQNNGV. CDR3 length: 13 amino acids. V shed 5 bases, J shed 3 bases, and the junction held 4 bases outside the gene matches. The chain's CDR3 is CASSHGLVYEQYF. The CDR3 nucleotides read TGTGCCAGCAGCCACGGACTAGTCTACGAGCAGTACTTC.

CDR3 protein: CASSPGQGGEKLFF. DNA for the CDR3: TGCGCCAGCAGCCCGGGACAGGGTGGTGAAAAACTGTTTTTT. V is TRBV5-1 and J is TRBJ1-4; 9 bases map to TRBD1. The germline V gene encodes CDR1 SGHRS and CDR2 YFSETQ. The CDR3 contains 14 residues. The V and J ends lost 4 bases and 7 bases, in that order; junction bases with no gene match: 5.

The chain employs TRBV5-1 and TRBJ1-2, with no clear D. The CDR3 length is 13 residues. The germline V gene encodes CDR1 SGHRS and CDR2 YFSETQ. V was clipped by 1 base and J by 7 bases, with 11 bases between them. The CDR3 DNA sequence: TGCGCCAGCAGCTTGCGGCTCGAGGGTGGCTACACCTTC. Translated: CASSLRLEGGYTF.

CDR3 in DNA: TGCGCCAGCTCGCACAGTCGACAAGGAAGGATGGCCTACGAGCAGTACTTC. Its translation: CASSHSRQGRMAYEQYF. The chain carries TRBV4-1 and TRBJ2-7; D unresolved. CDR1 and CDR2 (germline): MGHRA, YSYEKL. V lost 8 bases and J lost 2, with 25 bases in between. The CDR3 consists of 17 residues.